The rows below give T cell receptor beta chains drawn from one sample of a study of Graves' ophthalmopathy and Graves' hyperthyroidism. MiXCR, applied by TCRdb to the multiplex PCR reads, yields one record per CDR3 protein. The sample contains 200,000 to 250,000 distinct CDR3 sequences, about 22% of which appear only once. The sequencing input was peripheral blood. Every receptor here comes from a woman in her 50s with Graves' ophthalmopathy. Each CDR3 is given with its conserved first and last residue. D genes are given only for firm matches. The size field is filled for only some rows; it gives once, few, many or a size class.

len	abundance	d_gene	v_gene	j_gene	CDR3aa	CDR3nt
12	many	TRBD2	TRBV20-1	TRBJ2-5	CSAREGGTSQYF	TGCAGTGCTAGAGAGGGAGGGACTAGTCAGTACTTC
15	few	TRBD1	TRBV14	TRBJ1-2	CASSHQGQGINGYTF	TGTGCCAGCAGCCATCAGGGACAGGGGATTAATGGCTACACCTTC
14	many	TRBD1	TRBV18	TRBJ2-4	CASSPVQGKNIQYF	TGTGCCAGCTCACCGGTACAGGGGAAAAACATTCAGTACTTC
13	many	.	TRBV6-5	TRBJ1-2	CASSYSKVYGYTF	TGTGCCAGCAGTTACTCGAAGGTCTATGGCTACACCTTC
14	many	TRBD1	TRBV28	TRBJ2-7	CASSGSQGAYEQYF	TGTGCCAGCAGCGGATCACAGGGGGCCTACGAGCAGTACTTC
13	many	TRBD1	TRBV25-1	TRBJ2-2	CASLEGATGELFF	TGTGCCAGCCTCGAGGGGGCAACCGGGGAGCTGTTTTTT
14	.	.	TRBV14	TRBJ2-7	CASSPLGGAEEQYF	TGTGCCAGCAGCCCACTCGGAGGGGCAGAGGAGCAGTACTTC
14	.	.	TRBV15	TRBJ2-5	CATSLYAVGETQYF	TGTGCCACCAGCCTTTACGCGGTCGGGGAGACCCAGTACTTC
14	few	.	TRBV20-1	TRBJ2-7	CSARDIASIGEQYF	TGCAGTGCTAGAGATATAGCATCCATCGGCGAGCAGTACTTC
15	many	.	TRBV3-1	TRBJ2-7	CASSHQRTAEGEQYF	TGTGCCAGCAGCCATCAAAGGACGGCGGAGGGAGAGCAGTACTTC
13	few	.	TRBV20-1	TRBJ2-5	CSARSRNKETQYF	TGCAGTGCCCGGAGTCGTAATAAAGAGACCCAGTACTTC